The present T cell receptor (beta chain) was sequenced within a study of T-cell memory formation after mild COVID-19. This clonotype was recorded a few times. TCRdb reprocessed the 5' RACE reads via MiXCR and lists one record per CDR3 protein. The top ten hold about 2% of the sample, which has almost 250,000 distinct CDR3 sequences, 15% to 19% seen once. V was cut by 7 bases and J by 1 base, with 5 bases left in between. The CDR3 covers 13 residues. The clonotype comes from an adult woman who had mild COVID-19 (a few samples of this study predate the infection). Cell type and time point are not known. The chain combines TRBV12-3 or TRBV12-4 with TRBJ2-6; tentative D call: TRBD1 (5 bases). Material for sequencing was PBMCs or a T cell subset sorted from them (not recorded which). This CDR3 reads CASKGSGANVLTF. The CDR3 DNA reads TGTGCCAGCAAGGGGTCTGGGGCCAACGTCCTGACTTTC.